One and the same sample provided the 25 T cell receptor beta chains below, sequenced in a study of OX40 agonist ivuxolimab in advanced cancers. Sequenced by immunoSEQ multiplex PCR; TCRdb stores in-frame clones only, minus some. The sample yields about 56,000 clones, over 75% seen once. The sample in question was CD4+ or CD8+ T cells sorted from blood, obtained in a trial of the OX40 agonist ivuxolimab. The receptor source for this set is an adult with an advanced solid tumor such as melanoma, head and neck, liver or kidney cancer.

This clone was seen more than once but under ten times. The rearrangement uses TRBV29-1 and TRBJ1-1; 7 nucleotides match TRBD1. Germline lookup yields CDR1 SQVTM and CDR2 ANQGSEA. The CDR3 loop spans 13 amino acids. The ends lost 7 bases at V and 3 bases at J; junction bases unmatched: 8. Here the CDR3 DNA reads TGCAGCGCCCAGACAGGGTTTGACACTGAAGCTTTCTTT. Its translation: CSAQTGFDTEAFF.

The rearrangement uses TRBV28 and TRBJ2-3; 7 nucleotides agree with TRBD2. The length of the CDR3 is 15 residues. Germline trimming cut 3 bases from V and 2 bases from J; bases unmatched to any gene: 5. Germline lookup yields CDR1 MDHEN and CDR2 SYDVKM. CDR3 loop: CASSFPSGNTDTQYF. The DNA of the CDR3 is TGTGCCAGCAGTTTTCCCAGCGGGAACACAGATACGCAGTATTTT.

V is TRBV5-5 and J is TRBJ2-1; 9 bases fit TRBD1. V lost 4 bases, J lost 3 bases, and 5 bases stayed unmatched. Germline V gene sequence: CDR1 SGHKS, CDR2 YYEKEE (reference sequence). This CDR3 contains 15 residues. The CDR3 coding sequence is TGTGCCAGCAGCCCCAGGACAGGGGACTACAATGAGCAGTTCTTC. Translated: CASSPRTGDYNEQFF.

For the CDR3, the DNA is TGTGCCTGGAGGGTTGGGGTAAACACCATATATTTT. The encoded protein is CAWRVGVNTIYF. This chain connects TRBV30 to TRBJ1-3; D ambiguous. V was pared by 3 bases and J by 6 bases, with 9 bases between. Per the germline V gene, CDR1 is GTSNPN and CDR2 is SVGIG (reference sequence). The CDR3 has 12 residues.

The chain has TRBV7-6 and TRBJ1-2; 7 bases line up with TRBD1. With V trimmed by 5 bases and J by 3 bases, 9 bases remained unmatched. The CDR3 spans 15 residues. Germline V gives CDR1 SGHVS, CDR2 FNYEAQ. The CDR3 DNA reads as TGTGCCAGCAGCCCGCGACAGGGAGCAGACTATGGCTACACCTTC. It translates to CASSPRQGADYGYTF.

The chain couples TRBV7-3 to TRBJ2-5; 13 bases are a match to TRBD2. Per germline, CDR1 SGHTA and CDR2 FQGTGA. The CDR3 length is 15 residues. The trim removed 5 bases at V and 2 bases at J, leaving 2 bases unmatched. The chain's CDR3 is CASSRTSGGQETQYF. CDR3 sequence (DNA): TGTGCCAGCAGCCGGACTAGCGGGGGACAAGAGACCCAGTACTTC.

This rearrangement joins TRBV7-8 to TRBJ2-1; perhaps D is TRBD1 or TRBD2 (6 bases each). The CDR3 extends over 18 amino acids. From germline, CDR1 is SGHVS and CDR2 FQNEAQ. Trimming cost V 1 base and J 0 bases, with 16 bases left between them. The DNA for the CDR3 is TGTGCCAGCAGCTTAGATGGGGGGCTATCTAGCTCCTACAATGAGCAGTTCTTC. Protein product: CASSLDGGLSSSYNEQFF.

This sequence joins TRBV4-2 and TRBJ1-2; D remains ambiguous. CDR1 and CDR2 from the germline V gene are LGHNA and YNFKEQ. The CDR3 totals 14 residues. Trimming pared 0 bases from V and 0 bases from J, leaving 5 bases between. For the CDR3, the DNA is TGTGCCAGCAGCCAAGAAACAGCTAACTATGGCTACACCTTC. This translates into CASSQETANYGYTF.

V gene TRBV11-2 combines with J gene TRBJ2-5; either TRBD1 or TRBD2 may supply D (5 bases each). Germline V gives CDR1 SGHAT, CDR2 FQNNGV. Trimming took 2 bases from V and 5 from J, leaving 12 bases between them. The length of the CDR3 is 14 residues. CDR3 DNA: TGTGCCAGCAGCTTATACGAGGGGCGGGAGACCCAGTACTTC. It is translated as CASSLYEGRETQYF. Full variable domain (missing parts from reference TRBV11-2 and TRBJ2-5): EAGVAQSPRYKIIEKRQSVAFWCNPISGHATLYWYQQILGQGPKLLIQFQNNGVVDDSQLPKDRFSAERLKGVDSTLKIQPAKLEDSAVYLCASSLYEGRETQYFGPGTRLLVL.

This clone was recorded a few times. CDR3 nucleotide sequence: TGTGCCAGCATGAAGGGGGCCGCATCGGAAGCTTTCTTT. Translating gives CASMKGAASEAFF. The J gene is TRBJ1-1, the V gene TRBV28, with 7 nucleotides matching TRBD1. Germline lookup yields CDR1 MDHEN and CDR2 SYDVKM. The V and J ends lost 7 bases and 8 bases, in that order; junction bases with no gene match: 10. This CDR3 comprises 13 residues.

The chain couples TRBV13 to TRBJ1-4, with D possibly TRBD1 on 6 matching bases. Trimming took off 5 bases at V and 0 bases at J, with 7 bases between the two ends. CDR1 and CDR2 (germline): PRHDT, FYEKMQ (reference sequence). The CDR3 runs 14 residues. CDR3 nucleotides: TGTGCCAGCAGCAACAGGGCAACTAATGAAAAACTGTTTTTT. Translated: CASSNRATNEKLFF.

The V and J genes are TRBV6-6 and TRBJ2-2; D not certain. This CDR3 region has 13 residues. Looked up from germline, CDR1 is MNHNY and CDR2 is SVGAGI (reference sequence). V lost 10 bases and J lost 0, with 9 bases in between. The CDR3, as DNA: TGTGCCACCCGGACGTCGAACACCGGGGAGCTGTTTTTT. It specifies CATRTSNTGELFF.

The J gene is TRBJ2-1, the V gene TRBV11-1; TRBD2 agrees at 11 bases. Germline CDR1 reads SGHAT; CDR2 reads FQDESV (reference sequence). V dropped 3 bases and J dropped 6; count of bases not matched to a gene: 7. The CDR3 spans 16 residues. This CDR3 is CASSFLSGGAGNEQFF. CDR3 nucleotides: TGTGCCAGCAGCTTCCTTAGCGGGGGGGCAGGCAATGAGCAGTTCTTC.

J is TRBJ2-3 and V is TRBV2; 7 bases align to TRBD1. The germline CDR1 and CDR2 sequences are SNHLY and FYNNEI. V dropped 6 bases and J dropped 4; count of bases not matched to a gene: 13. CDR3 size: 16 residues. CDR3 sequence (DNA): TGTGCCAGCAGGAACTATGAAACAGGGGTGGCAGATACGCAGTATTTT. Residues: CASRNYETGVADTQYF.

This clone turned up a few times. This sequence joins TRBV27 and TRBJ2-5, with 16 bases lining up with TRBD2. This CDR3 spans 17 amino acids. V lost 6 bases to trimming and J lost 5 bases; unmatched junction nucleotides: 9. Germline loops: CDR1 MNHEY, CDR2 SMNVEV (reference sequence). The CDR3 is CASSSGLAGGPRETQYF. The CDR3 DNA is TGTGCCAGCAGCTCGGGACTAGCGGGAGGGCCACGGGAGACCCAGTACTTC.

The gene calls are TRBV18 and TRBJ2-1, with 13 bases matching TRBD2. Germline-derived CDR1 and CDR2 are KGHSH and LQKENI. The CDR3 extends over 16 amino acids. V was pared by 2 bases and J by 8 bases, with 6 bases of the junction left unmatched. This CDR3 is CASSPYTSGRADEQFF. The CDR3 DNA reads as TGTGCCAGCTCACCATATACTAGCGGGAGGGCCGATGAGCAGTTCTTC.

The count of this clone is one. The genes are TRBV5-4 and TRBJ2-7; TRBD2 matches 8 bases. This CDR3 is built from 15 residues. Germline assignment: CDR1 SGHNT and CDR2 YYREEE (reference sequence). Losses at the gene ends were 0 bases for V and 6 bases for J; bases not matched to a gene: 8. CDR3 loop: CASSLGALLAGEQYF. CDR3 nucleotides: TGTGCCAGCAGCTTGGGGGCGTTGCTAGCGGGCGAGCAGTACTTC.

This chain connects TRBV5-4 to TRBJ1-1; 8 bases match TRBD1. The germline V gene encodes CDR1 SGHNT and CDR2 YYREEE (reference sequence). CDR3 length: 16 residues. After removal of 2 bases from V and 10 bases from J, the junction contained 16 bases not matched to a gene. The CDR3 sequence: CASSFGQGTETSGAFF. The CDR3 DNA reads as TGTGCCAGCAGCTTCGGACAGGGTACGGAGACATCGGGAGCTTTCTTT.

V gene TRBV13 combines with J gene TRBJ2-5; D is possibly TRBD1 (6 bases). Germline V lookup: CDR1 PRHDT, CDR2 FYEKMQ (reference sequence). The CDR3 consists of 15 residues. V dropped 4 bases and J dropped 4 bases, with 16 bases sitting between them. In DNA form, the CDR3 reads TGTGCCAGCAGCTCCACAGGGATTGTGGGAGAGACCCAGTACTTC. Amino acids: CASSSTGIVGETQYF.

The chain links TRBV7-9 to TRBJ2-1, with D unresolved. In germline, CDR1 is SEHNR, CDR2 FQNEAQ (reference sequence). The CDR3 has 14 residues. Trimming took 5 bases from V and 5 from J, leaving 13 bases between them. The CDR3: CASSDPPANNEQFF. Written as DNA, the CDR3 is TGTGCCAGCAGCGACCCCCCCGCGAACAATGAGCAGTTCTTC. Combining the CDR3 with reference TRBV7-9 and TRBJ2-1 gives the whole variable domain DTGVSQNPRHKITKRGQNVTFRCDPISEHNRLYWYRQTLGQGPEFLTYFQNEAQLEKSRLLSDRFSAERPKGSFSTLEIQRTEQGDSAMYLCASSDPPANNEQFFGPGTRLTVL.

The genes are TRBV7-3 and TRBJ2-1; 8 nucleotides line up with TRBD2. Germline assignment: CDR1 SGHTA and CDR2 FQGTGA. Trimming at V came to 4 bases and at J to 2 bases, leaving 4 bases not matched to a gene. CDR3 length: 15 residues. CDR3 DNA: TGTGCCAGCAGCTCGCGGGGGGACCCCTACAATGAGCAGTTCTTC. Translation: CASSSRGDPYNEQFF.

J is TRBJ2-7 and V is TRBV10-3; D may be TRBD1 or TRBD2 (5 bases each). The CDR3 spans 15 residues. In germline, CDR1 is ENHRY, CDR2 SYGVKD. Trimming left V 7 bases short and J 5 bases short, with 21 bases between. The CDR3 DNA reads as TGTGCCATCAACCAAAAAGGGACGACTCAAGACGAGCAGTACTTC. Protein: CAINQKGTTQDEQYF.

The J gene is TRBJ2-7, the V gene TRBV28, with a weak D call TRBD1 (6 bases). Trimming cost V 2 bases and J 5 bases, with 13 bases left between them. The CDR3 runs 14 residues. The germline gives CDR1 MDHEN, CDR2 SYDVKM. In DNA form, the CDR3 reads TGTGCCAGCAGTTTAGGGGGCAGTCTCGACGAGCAGTACTTC. The encoded protein is CASSLGGSLDEQYF.

The rearrangement uses TRBV7-9 and TRBJ1-4; weak D call: TRBD1 (5 bases). The V gene's germline CDR1 is SEHNR and CDR2 FQNEAQ (reference sequence). V lost 2 bases, J lost 2 bases, and 15 bases lay in between. This CDR3 spans 17 amino acids. The CDR3 is CASSLRAGQATNEKLFF. The CDR3 DNA reads as TGTGCCAGCAGCTTACGGGCAGGGCAAGCCACTAATGAAAAACTGTTTTTT. Supplemented by reference TRBV7-9 and TRBJ1-4, the full variable domain reads DTGVSQNPRHKITKRGQNVTFRCDPISEHNRLYWYRQTLGQGPEFLTYFQNEAQLEKSRLLSDRFSAERPKGSFSTLEIQRTEQGDSAMYLCASSLRAGQATNEKLFFGSGTQLSVL.

The rearrangement joins TRBV28 to TRBJ1-2; D gene unclear. Trimming pared 5 bases from V and 1 base from J, leaving 14 bases between. CDR1 is MDHEN and CDR2 is SYDVKM in the germline V gene. CDR3 size: 15 residues. The CDR3 protein is CASSPLLEGNYGYTF. In DNA, the CDR3 is TGTGCCAGCAGTCCCCTCCTCGAGGGTAACTATGGCTACACCTTC.